The rows below give T cell receptor beta chains drawn from one sample of a study of T cells in Graves' hyperthyroidism and ophthalmopathy. MiXCR, run by TCRdb on the multiplex PCR reads, gives a single entry per CDR3 protein. The table lists about 760,000 distinct CDR3 sequences, approximately 40% of them singletons. Specimen: blood. The receptor source for this set is a woman in her forties with Graves' hyperthyroidism. CDR3s include the opening cysteine and the closing phenylalanine or tryptophan. The D gene is left open where the match is weak. Clone size is shown for a subset of rows, as once, few, many or a class of expanded clone.

j_call cdr3_length v_call d_call clone_size cdr3_nt cdr3_aa
TRBJ2-6 16 TRBV10-3 NA many TGTGCCAGCAGTTACCGGACAGCTTCTGGGGCCAACGTCCTGACTTTC CASSYRTASGANVLTF
TRBJ1-5 12 TRBV10-3 NA NA TGTGCCATCAGTGGATGGGATCAGCCCCAGCATTTT CAISGWDQPQHF
TRBJ1-4 15 TRBV19 NA NA TGTGCCAGTAGTATTGACGGATCGACTAATGAAAAACTGTTTTTT CASSIDGSTNEKLFF
TRBJ1-4 12 TRBV29-1 NA NA TGCAGCGTTGGTACAGGGTCTGGAAAACTGTTTTTT CSVGTGSGKLFF
TRBJ1-2 12 TRBV29-1 TRBD1 many TGCAGCGTTGCAGAGGGGGCGGATGGCTACACCTTC CSVAEGADGYTF
TRBJ2-2 11 TRBV20-1 NA many TGCAGTGCTAGAGTATCAGGGGAGCTGTTTTTT CSARVSGELFF
TRBJ1-1 11 TRBV7-9 NA few TGTGCCAGCAGTTTGAAGGGGGAAGCTTTCTTT CASSLKGEAFF
TRBJ1-4 14 TRBV5-1 NA few TGCGCCACCCGGACCGACCCTAATAATGAAAAACTGTTTTTT CATRTDPNNEKLFF
TRBJ2-1 12 TRBV7-9 NA NA TGTGCCAGCAGCTCTCAAGGGAATGAGCAGTTCTTC CASSSQGNEQFF
TRBJ2-7 16 TRBV5-4 NA NA TGTGCCAGCACTCCTCGGGGCAGGGCGGGGACCGACGAGCAGTACTTC CASTPRGRAGTDEQYF
TRBJ2-2 14 TRBV10-3 NA many TGTGCCATCAGTGAGTCGGGCAGGGACGGGGAGCTGTTTTTT CAISESGRDGELFF
TRBJ1-5 15 TRBV20-1 NA many TGCAGTGCTAGAGATAGTCCGTTAAGCAATCAGCCCCAGCATTTT CSARDSPLSNQPQHF
TRBJ1-3 15 TRBV7-2 NA NA TGTGCCAGCAGCTTAGATCCGGGTAACGGGTACACCATATATTTT CASSLDPGNGYTIYF
TRBJ2-5 13 TRBV6-1 NA NA TGTGCCAGCAGCCACCGGGGTTCAGAGACCCAGTACTTC CASSHRGSETQYF
TRBJ1-6 15 TRBV7-4 TRBD1 NA TGTGCCAGCGGCTACCGACAGGGGCCAAATTCACCCCTCCACTTT CASGYRQGPNSPLHF
TRBJ1-2 15 TRBV2 TRBD1 NA TGTGCCAGCAGCGCGACAGGGACAGGGCGAGAGGGCTACACCTTC CASSATGTGREGYTF
TRBJ1-2 17 TRBV15 NA NA TGTGCCACCAGCAGAGATCGATTGGAGGTAGCTAACTATGGCTACACCTTC CATSRDRLEVANYGYTF
TRBJ2-2 14 TRBV5-8 NA many TGTGCCAGCAGCTTGACCATGGGGCCCGGGGAGCTGTTTTTT CASSLTMGPGELFF
TRBJ2-2 17 TRBV30 NA NA TGTGCCTGGAGTGTAAGTCGGACACCTACCTATCCCGGGGAGCTGTTTTTT CAWSVSRTPTYPGELFF
TRBJ1-5 10 TRBV5-8 NA many TGTGCCAGCAGCGGGCAGCCCCAGCATTTT CASSGQPQHF
TRBJ2-7 19 TRBV7-2 TRBD1 NA TGCGCCAGCAGCCAAGAACTACCACCGGGACAGGGGAGCTCCTACGAGCAGTACTTC CASSQELPPGQGSSYEQYF
TRBJ2-4 14 TRBV10-3 NA NA TGTGCCATCAGTGATGACAGCTTCAAAAACATTCAGTACTTC CAISDDSFKNIQYF
TRBJ1-2 15 TRBV10-3 NA NA TGTGCCAGCAGGCGCCGGGACCCGCTATGGTATGGCTACACCTTC CASRRRDPLWYGYTF
TRBJ1-4 12 TRBV24-1 NA many TGTGCCACCAGTGGAGGGAATGAAAAACTGTTTTTT CATSGGNEKLFF
TRBJ2-7 14 TRBV29-1 TRBD1 many TGCAGCGTGATTCGGTGGGACAGCTCCTACGAGCAGTACTTC CSVIRWDSSYEQYF
TRBJ1-1 15 TRBV10-3 NA NA TGTGCCATCAGTCCTGTTGGACACATGAACACTGAAGCTTTCTTT CAISPVGHMNTEAFF
TRBJ1-6 13 TRBV20-1 NA many TGCAGTGCTACGCGGGGGCTGAATTCACCCCTCCACTTT CSATRGLNSPLHF